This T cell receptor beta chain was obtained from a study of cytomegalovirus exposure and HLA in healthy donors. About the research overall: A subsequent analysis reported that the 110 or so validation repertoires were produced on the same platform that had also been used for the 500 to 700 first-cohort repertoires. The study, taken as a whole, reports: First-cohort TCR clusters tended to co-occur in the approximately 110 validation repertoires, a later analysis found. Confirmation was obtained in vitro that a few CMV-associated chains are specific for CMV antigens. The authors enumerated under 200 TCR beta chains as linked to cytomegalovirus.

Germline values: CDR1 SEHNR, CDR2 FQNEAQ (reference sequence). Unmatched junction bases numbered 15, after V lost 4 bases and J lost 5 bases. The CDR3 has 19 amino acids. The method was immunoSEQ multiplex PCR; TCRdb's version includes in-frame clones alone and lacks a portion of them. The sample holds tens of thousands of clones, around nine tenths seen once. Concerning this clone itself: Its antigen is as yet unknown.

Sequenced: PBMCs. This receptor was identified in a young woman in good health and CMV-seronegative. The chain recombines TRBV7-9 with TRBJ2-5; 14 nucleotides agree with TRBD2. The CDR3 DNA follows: TGTGCCAGCAGCTCCACTCCGACTAGCGGGAGGGCCTTCGGGGAGACCCAGTACTTC. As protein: CASSSTPTSGRAFGETQYF.